This T cell receptor (beta chain) appears in the sequencing data of a study of Graves' ophthalmopathy and Graves' hyperthyroidism. Across the study: Prior to any treatment, peripheral blood was collected at the time of initial diagnosis. Study findings and constraints: Blood was where most expanded thyroid clonotypes above 0.001 frequency also turned up.

The authors amplified TCR beta CDR3 regions from RNA transcripts. HTBI-primed first-round RT-PCR preceded second-round multiplex PCR. MiXCR, applied by TCRdb to the multiplex PCR reads, yields one record per CDR3 protein. The table has about 380,000 distinct CDR3 sequences, 15% seen once. In this cohort, patients with other autoimmune diseases, uncontrolled infections, pregnancy or lactation were excluded. Orbital computed tomography and thyroid ultrasound, along with TRAb, serum thyroxine and clinical symptoms, underpinned diagnosis. V was trimmed by 0 bases and J by 2 bases, leaving 11 bases between them. The CDR3 totals 15 residues. Looked up from germline, CDR1 is SGHTA and CDR2 is FQGTGA. This clonotype was recorded many times. Its specificity is unknown.

This chain links TRBV7-3 with TRBJ2-7; TRBD1 or TRBD2 may be the D gene (5 bases each). Sample: peripheral blood. The clonotype originates from a woman aged 18-29 years with stable Graves' hyperthyroidism. CDR3 loop: CASSLTGDPTYEQYF. CDR3 coding DNA: TGTGCCAGCAGCTTAACGGGGGACCCAACCTACGAGCAGTACTTC.